This T cell receptor (beta chain) was obtained from a study of CD8 T cells in Susac syndrome. On the study more broadly: The sequenced Susac syndrome patients comprised roughly 6 with active disease and about 8 in remission. Study conclusions and caveats: Susac-specific public clones in total CD8+ repertoires numbered sixteen; in CD8+ TEMRA repertoires, they numbered about 5.

As for this clonotype: Its antigen is currently unknown.

The sequenced target, TCR beta, came from blood CD8+ and CD4+ T cells. Definite or probable Susac syndrome was diagnosed using recently defined diagnostic criteria. The RNA, roughly 0.45 to 1 ug, was put through reverse transcription using random hexamers. One entry per CDR3 protein, called by TCRdb with MiXCR from the immunoSEQ multiplex PCR reads. The table lists some 130,000 distinct CDR3 sequences, over 90% of them singletons, with about 0.18% in the top ten. The clonotype was recovered from a human donor with Susac syndrome. Sequencing input: CD8+ T cells from PBMCs.

The CDR3 region is CASSLEITEDTIYF. CDR3 DNA sequence: TGTGCCAGCAGCTTAGAGATAACCGAGGACACCATATATTTT. V usage is TRBV7-9 and J usage is TRBJ1-3; D not certain. The length of the CDR3 is 14 residues. Trimming took 1 base from V and 8 from J, leaving 12 bases between them. The germline V gene has CDR1 SEHNR and CDR2 FQNEAQ (reference sequence).